This TCR beta chain was retrieved from a study of blood T cell repertoires in COVID-19. Study summary: Nucleic acid was either cDNA or gDNA, and it came from T cells, B-cell-depleted T cells, or PBMCs.

The V end lost 4 bases, the J end lost 3 bases, and 12 bases lay between the germline ends. The CDR3 runs to 13 residues. Germline V gives CDR1 SQVTM, CDR2 ANQGSEA. How the authors handled the data: Cell counts per sample came from amplifying reference gene primers. Assay used: immunoSEQ multiplex PCR; TCRdb lists only in-frame clones, some missing. V and J calls plus clone size are reproduced from that table; the DNA served to infer D and trimming. The repertoire has approximately 110,000 clones, around 85% of them found once; the top ten carry roughly 3.2%. The Seattle site enrolled patients during active infection and followed them longitudinally.

The clonotype originates from a woman over 75 with COVID-19, enrolled during active disease. The chain carries TRBV29-1 and TRBJ1-2, with a possible D match to TRBD1 (6 bases). Sequences were obtained from peripheral blood. CDR3 bases: TGCAGCGTTGGGGCAGGGGAAGACTATGGCTACACCTTC. Its protein is CSVGAGEDYGYTF.